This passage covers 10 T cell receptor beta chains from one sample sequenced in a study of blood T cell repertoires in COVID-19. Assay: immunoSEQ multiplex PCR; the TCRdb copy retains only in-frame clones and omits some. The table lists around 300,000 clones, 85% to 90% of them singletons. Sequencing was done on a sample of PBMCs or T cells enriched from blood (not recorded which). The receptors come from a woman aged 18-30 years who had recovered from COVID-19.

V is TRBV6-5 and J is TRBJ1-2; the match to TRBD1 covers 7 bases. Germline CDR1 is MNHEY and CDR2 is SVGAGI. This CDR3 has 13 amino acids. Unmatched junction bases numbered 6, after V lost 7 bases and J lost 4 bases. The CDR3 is CASTTGSSYGYTF. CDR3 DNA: TGTGCCAGCACGACAGGGTCGAGCTATGGCTACACCTTC.

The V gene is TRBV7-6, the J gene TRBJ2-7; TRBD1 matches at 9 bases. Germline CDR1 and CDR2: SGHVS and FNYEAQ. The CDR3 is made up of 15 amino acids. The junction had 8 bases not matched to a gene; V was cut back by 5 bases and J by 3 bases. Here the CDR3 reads CASSTTGQGNYEQYF. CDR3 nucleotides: TGTGCCAGCAGCACCACGGGACAGGGAAACTACGAGCAGTACTTC.

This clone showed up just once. The CDR3 sequence: CASSQDGQGRDTGELFF. The CDR3, as DNA: TGCGCCAGCAGCCAAGATGGGCAGGGAAGGGACACCGGGGAGCTGTTTTTT. The chain employs TRBV4-1 and TRBJ2-2; possible D gene TRBD1, 5 bases. Germline loops: CDR1 MGHRA, CDR2 YSYEKL. This CDR3 has 17 amino acids. V was trimmed by 0 bases and J by 3 bases, leaving 14 bases between them.

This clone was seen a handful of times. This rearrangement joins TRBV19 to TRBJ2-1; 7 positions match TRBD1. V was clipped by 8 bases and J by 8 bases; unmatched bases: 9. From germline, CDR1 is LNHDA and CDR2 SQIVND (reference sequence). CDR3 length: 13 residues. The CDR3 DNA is TGTGCCAGTGAAAACGACAGGGTCCATGAGCAGTTCTTC. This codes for CASENDRVHEQFF.

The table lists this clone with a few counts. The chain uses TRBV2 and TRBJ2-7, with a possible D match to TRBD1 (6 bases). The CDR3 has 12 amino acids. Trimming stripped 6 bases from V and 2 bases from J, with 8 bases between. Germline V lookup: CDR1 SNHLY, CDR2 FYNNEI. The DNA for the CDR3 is TGTGCCAGCAGGGACAGACCCTACGAGCAGTACTTC. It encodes CASRDRPYEQYF. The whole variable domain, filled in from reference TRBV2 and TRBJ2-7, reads EPEVTQTPSHQVTQMGQEVILRCVPISNHLYFYWYRQILGQKVEFLVSFYNNEISEKSEIFDDQFSVERPDGSNFTLKIRSTKLEDSAMYFCASRDRPYEQYFGPGTRLTVT.

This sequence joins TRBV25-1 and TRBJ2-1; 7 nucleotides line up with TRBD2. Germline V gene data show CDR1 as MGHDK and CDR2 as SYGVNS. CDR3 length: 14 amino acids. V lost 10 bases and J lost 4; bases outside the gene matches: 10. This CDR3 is CATTGLGGYNEQFF. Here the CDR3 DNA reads TGTGCCACTACCGGACTAGGAGGTTACAATGAGCAGTTCTTC.

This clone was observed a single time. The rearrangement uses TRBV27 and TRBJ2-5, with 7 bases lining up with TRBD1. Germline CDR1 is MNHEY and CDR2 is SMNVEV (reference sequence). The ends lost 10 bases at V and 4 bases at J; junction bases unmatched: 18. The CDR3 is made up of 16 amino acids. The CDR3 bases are TGTGCCACCAAACACCCCGGGACAGTGAAGGGAGAGACCCAGTACTTC. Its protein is CATKHPGTVKGETQYF.

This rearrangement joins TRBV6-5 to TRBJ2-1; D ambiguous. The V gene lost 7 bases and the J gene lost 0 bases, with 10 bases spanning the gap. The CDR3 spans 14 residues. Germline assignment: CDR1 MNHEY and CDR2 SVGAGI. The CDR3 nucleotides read TGTGCCAGCATCGACCAGGCCTCCTACAATGAGCAGTTCTTC. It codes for CASIDQASYNEQFF.

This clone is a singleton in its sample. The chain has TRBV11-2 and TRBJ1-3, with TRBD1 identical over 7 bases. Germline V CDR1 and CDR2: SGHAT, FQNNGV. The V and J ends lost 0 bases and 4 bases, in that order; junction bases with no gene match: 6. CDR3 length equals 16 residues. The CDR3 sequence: CASSLEGGVPGNTIYF. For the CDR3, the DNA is TGTGCCAGCAGCTTAGAAGGGGGCGTACCGGGAAACACCATATATTTT.

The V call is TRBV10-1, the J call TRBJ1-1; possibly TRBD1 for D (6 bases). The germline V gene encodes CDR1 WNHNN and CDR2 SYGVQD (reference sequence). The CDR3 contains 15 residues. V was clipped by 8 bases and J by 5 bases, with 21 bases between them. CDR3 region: CASRPDGGGRTEAFF. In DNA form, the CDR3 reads TGCGCCAGCCGTCCAGACGGGGGGGGCAGGACTGAAGCTTTCTTT.